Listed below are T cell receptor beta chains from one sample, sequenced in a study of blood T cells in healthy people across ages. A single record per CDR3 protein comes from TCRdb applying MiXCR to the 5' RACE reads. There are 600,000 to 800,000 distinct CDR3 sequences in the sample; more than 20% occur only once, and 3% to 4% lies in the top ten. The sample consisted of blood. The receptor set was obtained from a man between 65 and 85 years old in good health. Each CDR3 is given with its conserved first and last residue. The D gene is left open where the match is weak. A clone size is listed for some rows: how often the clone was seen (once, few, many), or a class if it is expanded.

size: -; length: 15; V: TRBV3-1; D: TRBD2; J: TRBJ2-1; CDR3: CASSQSGRANNEQFF; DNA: TGTGCCAGCAGCCAAAGCGGGAGGGCCAACAATGAGCAGTTCTTC
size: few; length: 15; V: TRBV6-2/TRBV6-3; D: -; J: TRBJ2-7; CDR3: CASSYGGTSSHEQYF; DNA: TGTGCCAGCAGTTACGGTGGGACAAGCTCCCACGAGCAGTACTTC
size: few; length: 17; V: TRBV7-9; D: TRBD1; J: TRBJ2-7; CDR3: CASSRTPGQGDKYEQYF; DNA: TGTGCCAGCAGCCGAACCCCCGGGCAGGGGGATAAGTACGAGCAGTACTTC
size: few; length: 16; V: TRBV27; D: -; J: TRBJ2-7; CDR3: CASSLYGGAINSEQYF; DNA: TGTGCCAGCAGTTTATACGGGGGAGCGATAAACTCCGAGCAGTACTTC
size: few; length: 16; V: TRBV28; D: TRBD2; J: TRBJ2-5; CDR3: CASSFPGLAGQETQYF; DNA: TGTGCCAGCAGTTTCCCGGGACTAGCGGGGCAAGAGACCCAGTACTTC
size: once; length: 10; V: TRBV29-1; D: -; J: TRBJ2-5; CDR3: CSAGMETQYF; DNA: TGCAGCGCTGGAATGGAGACCCAGTACTTC
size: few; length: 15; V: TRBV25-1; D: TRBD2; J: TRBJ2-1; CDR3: CASSGGSGAYNEQFF; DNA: TGTGCCAGCAGTGGAGGTAGCGGGGCCTACAATGAGCAGTTCTTC
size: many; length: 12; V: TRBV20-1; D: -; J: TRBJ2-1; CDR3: CSAHRTYNEQFF; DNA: TGCAGTGCTCACCGGACCTACAATGAGCAGTTCTTC
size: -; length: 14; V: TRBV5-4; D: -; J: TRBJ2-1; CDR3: CTSSWDSGTYEQHF; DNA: TGTACCAGCAGCTGGGACAGTGGGACTTACGAGCAGCACTTC
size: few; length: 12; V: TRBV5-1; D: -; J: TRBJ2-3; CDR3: CASMGVTDTQYF; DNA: TGCGCCAGCATGGGAGTCACAGATACGCAGTATTTT
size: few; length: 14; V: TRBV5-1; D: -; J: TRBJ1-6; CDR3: CASSLDRENSPLHF; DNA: TGCGCCAGCAGCTTGGACAGGGAGAATTCACCCCTCCACTTT
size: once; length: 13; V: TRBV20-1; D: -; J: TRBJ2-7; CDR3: CSALPRRTYEQYF; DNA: TGCAGTGCTCTTCCCCGGCGTACCTACGAGCAGTACTTC
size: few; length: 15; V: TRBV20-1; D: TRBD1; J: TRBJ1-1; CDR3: CSARDLTGGVTEAFF; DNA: TGCAGTGCTAGAGACCTGACAGGGGGGGTGACTGAAGCTTTCTTT
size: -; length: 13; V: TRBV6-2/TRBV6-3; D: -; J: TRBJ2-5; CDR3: CASSNPYQETQYF; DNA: TGTGCCAGCAGTAACCCGTACCAAGAGACCCAGTACTTC
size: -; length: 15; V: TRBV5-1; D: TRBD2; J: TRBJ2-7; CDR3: CASSLLPAGDYEQYF; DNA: TGCGCCAGCAGCTTGCTCCCAGCGGGAGACTACGAGCAGTACTTC